The 18 T cell receptor beta chains in this list originate from one sample, sequenced in a study of cytomegalovirus exposure and HLA in healthy donors. The PCR employed 60 Vbeta primers together with 13 Jbeta primers. Clones were read by immunoSEQ multiplex PCR, and TCRdb kept only the in-frame ones, dropping some. The table shows 100,000 to 150,000 clones, with 83% occurring only once. The sequencing input was PBMCs. These receptor sequences come from a middle-aged woman in good health and CMV-seropositive.

This sequence joins TRBV25-1 and TRBJ2-5; TRBD2 matches 8 bases. CDR3 length equals 14 residues. The germline gives CDR1 MGHDK, CDR2 SYGVNS. J was trimmed by 5 bases and V by 7 bases; bases with no gene match: 9. Written as DNA, the CDR3 is TGTGCCAGCAAGAGGGGTAGCGGGGCCGAGACCCAGTACTTC. This gives the protein CASKRGSGAETQYF.

This clone was seen once. The rearrangement links TRBV30 to TRBJ1-2; D call uncertain. Per germline, CDR1 GTSNPN and CDR2 SVGIG (reference sequence). Deletions cut 2 bases from V and 5 bases from J, with 12 bases between. The CDR3 sequence is 13 residues long. The CDR3 coding sequence is TGTGCCTGGAGTTCGGGGATAGGGTATGGCTACACCTTC. Its translation: CAWSSGIGYGYTF.

The V call is TRBV25-1, the J call TRBJ1-2; TRBD1 is a possible D gene (6 bases). V lost 5 bases and J lost 5, with 15 bases in between. The V gene's germline CDR1 is MGHDK and CDR2 SYGVNS. The CDR3 extends over 14 amino acids. This CDR3 reads CASSHRASLYGYTF. DNA of the CDR3: TGTGCCAGCAGTCACAGGGCTTCCCTTTATGGCTACACCTTC.

The chain has TRBV9 and TRBJ2-2; D assignment may be TRBD1 or TRBD2 (5 bases each). Germline CDR1 and CDR2: SGDLS and YYNGEE. The CDR3 totals 15 residues. V lost 7 bases and J lost 4, with 17 bases in between. The CDR3 coding sequence is TGTGCCAGCCGCGAGGGGCGTGTGGGCACCGGGGAGCTGTTTTTT. Protein product: CASREGRVGTGELFF.

J is TRBJ2-2 and V is TRBV10-3, with TRBD2 as a possible D gene (6 bases). Trimming took 10 bases from V and 5 from J, leaving 11 bases between them. Germline CDR1 and CDR2: ENHRY and SYGVKD. The CDR3 spans 12 residues. CDR3 DNA: TGTGCCACGCAGGGAGGAACCGGGGAGCTGTTTTTT. Protein sequence: CATQGGTGELFF.

The gene calls are TRBV5-1 and TRBJ2-1; 7 bases are shared with TRBD1. Trimming took 0 bases from V and 3 from J; bases not matched to a gene: 3. This CDR3 has 15 residues. Germline V lookup: CDR1 SGHRS, CDR2 YFSETQ. CDR3 loop: CASSLGTGGYNEQFF. The CDR3 bases are TGCGCCAGCAGCTTGGGGACAGGAGGCTACAATGAGCAGTTCTTC.

V usage is TRBV19 and J usage is TRBJ1-3, with 7 positions matching TRBD1. Germline CDR1 LNHDA, CDR2 SQIVND (reference sequence). The trim removed 5 bases at V and 3 bases at J, leaving 4 bases unmatched. The CDR3 is 14 amino acids. The CDR3 sequence: CASSATGVGNTIYF. CDR3 DNA sequence: TGTGCCAGTAGTGCAACAGGGGTTGGAAACACCATATATTTT. Looking up the rest from reference TRBV19 and TRBJ1-3 gives the full variable domain: DGGITQSPKYLFRKEGQNVTLSCEQNLNHDAMYWYRQDPGQGLRLIYYSQIVNDFQKGDIAEGYSVSREKKESFPLTVTSAQKNPTAFYLCASSATGVGNTIYFGEGSWLTVV.

This chain joins TRBV18 and TRBJ2-7; 10 bases match TRBD1. Per the germline V gene, CDR1 is KGHSH and CDR2 is LQKENI. Trimming at V came to 9 bases and at J to 5 bases, leaving 7 bases not matched to a gene. This CDR3 has 13 residues. The CDR3 sequence is CASSGTGVDEQYF. In DNA, the CDR3 is TGTGCCAGTAGCGGGACAGGGGTCGACGAGCAGTACTTC.

This chain uses TRBV29-1 with TRBJ2-7, with 10 bases matching TRBD1. Germline V gene sequence: CDR1 SQVTM, CDR2 ANQGSEA. The length of the CDR3 is 15 residues. J lost 7 bases, V lost 0 bases, and 9 bases had no gene match. The CDR3 here is CSVEEARTGGWEQYF. CDR3 nucleotides: TGCAGCGTTGAAGAGGCTCGGACAGGGGGTTGGGAGCAGTACTTC.

The genes are TRBV29-1 and TRBJ2-1; TRBD2 aligns across 8 bases. J was trimmed by 2 bases and V by 7 bases; bases with no gene match: 10. CDR1 and CDR2 (germline): SQVTM, ANQGSEA. This CDR3 is 15 amino acids long. For the CDR3, the DNA is TGCAGCGCTACAACGGGTAGCGGGGCCTACAATGAGCAGTTCTTC. It translates to CSATTGSGAYNEQFF.

The chain uses TRBV7-9 and TRBJ2-7; no reliable D call. Trimming stripped 2 bases from V and 3 bases from J, with 8 bases between. This CDR3 spans 13 amino acids. Germline CDR1 is SEHNR and CDR2 is FQNEAQ (reference sequence). CDR3 residues: CASSLFEDYEQYF. In nucleotides, the CDR3 is TGTGCCAGCAGCTTATTTGAGGACTACGAGCAGTACTTC.

The chain links TRBV6-6 to TRBJ2-5; 7 nucleotides align to TRBD1. Germline loops: CDR1 MNHNY, CDR2 SVGAGI (reference sequence). J gave up 7 bases and V 5 bases, and 7 bases lay outside the gene matches. The CDR3 has 13 amino acids. The CDR3 nucleotides are TGTGCCAGCAGTCTTGGGACAGAGGGGACCCAGTACTTC. This sequence encodes CASSLGTEGTQYF.

The genes are TRBV4-1 and TRBJ2-7, with 9 bases lining up with TRBD1. The CDR3 covers 14 residues. Per the germline V gene, CDR1 is MGHRA and CDR2 is YSYEKL. J lost 3 bases, V lost 1 base, and 1 base had no gene match. Written as DNA, the CDR3 is TGCGCCAGCAGCCAAGTGACAGGGGGCTACGAGCAGTACTTC. This translates into CASSQVTGGYEQYF.

The V and J genes are TRBV6-1 and TRBJ1-1; TRBD1 is a possible D gene (6 bases). The CDR3 has 14 residues. The germline V gene encodes CDR1 MNHNS and CDR2 SASEGT. The V end was cut by 7 bases, the J end by 0 bases, with 12 bases between. The CDR3 is CASTYRVLNTEAFF. The CDR3 DNA is TGTGCCAGCACCTACAGGGTCCTGAACACTGAAGCTTTCTTT.

The chain carries TRBV7-6 and TRBJ1-2; D remains unclear. In germline, CDR1 is SGHVS, CDR2 FNYEAQ. V lost 5 bases and J lost 4, with 11 bases in between. This CDR3 has 13 amino acids. CDR3 sequence reads: CASSPIRGYGYTF. DNA for the CDR3: TGTGCCAGCAGCCCTATTCGGGGCTATGGCTACACCTTC.

The V call is TRBV25-1, the J call TRBJ1-2; TRBD1 might be the D (6 bases). With 1 base removed from V and 2 bases from J, the gap between germline ends came to 11 bases. The germline V gene encodes CDR1 MGHDK and CDR2 SYGVNS. There are 15 residues in the CDR3. This CDR3 is CASSESPTGNYGYTF. The DNA of the CDR3 is TGTGCCAGCAGTGAATCTCCGACAGGCAACTATGGCTACACCTTC.

With regard to this clone: At one end, the junction sequence differs from germline, possibly due to a read error. The V and J genes are TRBV25-1 and TRBJ2-5; 7 bases map to TRBD2. Germline lookup yields CDR1 MGHDK and CDR2 SYGVNS. The CDR3 covers 14 residues. This CDR3 reads CASSVWGSGETRYF. Written as DNA, the CDR3 is TGTGCCAGCAGTGTATGGGGGAGCGGGGAGACCCGGTACTTC. The full variable domain, with the rest looked up from reference TRBV25-1 and TRBJ2-5, is EADIYQTPRYLVIGTGKKITLECSQTMGHDKMYWYQQDPGMELHLIHYSYGVNSTEKGDLSSESTVSRIRTEHFPLTLESARPSHTSQYLCASSVWGSGETRYFGPGTRLLVL.

This chain links TRBV4-3 with TRBJ2-2; D possibly corresponds to TRBD1 (5 bases). The CDR3 totals 15 residues. Germline loops: CDR1 LGHNA, CDR2 YSLEER. V lost 0 bases and J lost 7, with 12 bases in between. The CDR3 is CASSQDATVYGELFF. The CDR3, as DNA: TGCGCCAGCAGCCAAGATGCGACAGTGTACGGGGAGCTGTTTTTT.